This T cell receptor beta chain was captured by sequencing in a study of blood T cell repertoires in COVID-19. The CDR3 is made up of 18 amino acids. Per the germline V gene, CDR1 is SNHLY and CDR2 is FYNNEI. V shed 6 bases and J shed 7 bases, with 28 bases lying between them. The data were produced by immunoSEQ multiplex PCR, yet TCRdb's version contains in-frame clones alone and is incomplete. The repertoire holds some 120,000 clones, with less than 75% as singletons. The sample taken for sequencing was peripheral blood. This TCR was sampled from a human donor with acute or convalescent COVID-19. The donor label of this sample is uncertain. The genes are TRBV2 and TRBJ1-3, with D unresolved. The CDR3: CASRDYSLGSRRSNTIYF. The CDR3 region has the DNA TGTGCCAGCAGAGACTACTCCTTAGGGAGTAGGCGGTCTAACACCATATATTTT.